Presented here are 2 T cell receptor beta chains from one specimen sequenced in a study of blood T cell repertoires in COVID-19. TCRdb's table, derived via immunoSEQ multiplex PCR, lists solely in-frame clones and lacks some. The sample has around 320,000 clones; over 90% are singletons. Sequenced: PBMCs or T cells enriched from blood (not recorded which). All receptors come from a woman in her twenties or thirties who had been exposed to COVID-19.

This rearrangement joins TRBV30 to TRBJ2-3; TRBD2 matches at 8 bases. V lost 3 bases and J lost 3; bases outside the gene matches: 5. Per germline, CDR1 GTSNPN and CDR2 SVGIG (reference sequence). CDR3 size: 14 residues. This chain's CDR3 is CAWSRTGGTDTQYF. CDR3 nucleotides: TGTGCCTGGAGCCGGACGGGGGGGACAGATACGCAGTATTTT.

V usage is TRBV4-1 and J usage is TRBJ1-2; the match to TRBD1 covers 9 bases. CDR3 length: 16 amino acids. The V segment lost 7 bases and the J segment 1 base; nucleotides outside the gene matches: 10. The germline CDR1 and CDR2 sequences are MGHRA and YSYEKL. This CDR3 is CASKSLPGQGNYGYTF. As DNA, the CDR3 is TGCGCCAGCAAGAGTCTCCCGGGACAGGGTAACTATGGCTACACCTTC.